This TCR beta chain originates from a study of regulatory T cells in long-lasting Graves disease. Time point denoted: newly diagnosed GD, antithyroid drugs for less than 3 months. PBMC RNA served as the TCR library source. This clonotype was counted at least ten times. Building the TCR beta libraries relied on iRepertoire HTBI primers, and CDR3 regions underwent Arm-PCR. TCRdb reanalysed the multiplex PCR reads using MiXCR and keeps one entry per CDR3 protein. Of roughly 220,000 distinct CDR3 sequences in the sample, about 16% are singletons; the top ten hold around 20%. The input for sequencing was peripheral blood mononuclear cells (PBMCs), taken at new diagnosis, from a patient treated with antithyroid drugs. This clonotype was sampled from a female donor with Graves disease.

This CDR3 is CASSDFVGRETQYF. CDR3 sequence (DNA): TGTGCCAGCAGTGATTTTGTGGGCCGGGAGACCCAGTACTTC. The chain carries TRBV2 and TRBJ2-5; no reliable D call. CDR1 and CDR2 from the germline V gene are SNHLY and FYNNEI. The CDR3 is made up of 14 amino acids. V was pared by 3 bases and J by 5 bases, with 13 bases between.